This TCR beta chain appears in the sequencing data of a study of control samples from healthy donors and cancer patients. Profiled with immunoSEQ multiplex PCR; TCRdb holds only in-frame clones, not every one. The sample has about 140,000 clones; 85% to 95% are singletons. This clone appeared once. The CDR3 sequence is 13 residues long. Between the trimmed V and J ends, which lost 8 bases and 6 bases, there was a span of 20 bases. The germline CDR1 and CDR2 sequences are GTSNPN and SVGIG (reference sequence). Sequencing was carried out using blood. The receptor's source is a man aged 35 to 55 in good health. The rearrangement uses TRBV30 and TRBJ2-7; D is perhaps TRBD1 (6 bases). CDR3: CAGWTGLGGEQYF. CDR3 DNA sequence: TGTGCCGGGTGGACGGGATTAGGGGGCGAGCAGTACTTC.